A selection of T cell receptor beta chains follows, all from one sample in a study of T cell clonotyping in hematopoietic cell transplantation. This table comes from immunoSEQ multiplex PCR, and its TCRdb copy is limited to in-frame clones, with some not included. This sample has around 14,000 clones, with approximately 56% found just once. Material: PBMCs. All receptors come from a human donor who either received an allogeneic hematopoietic cell transplant for a myeloid malignancy or was a related donor (not recorded which). Some clones in this sample may be carry-over from other donors' samples. CDR3s include the opening cysteine and the closing phenylalanine or tryptophan. The order of the fields is D gene, V gene, clone size, J gene, CDR3 protein, CDR3 DNA. A D gene is named only where the DNA matches it firmly. Only some rows state a clone size, as once, few, many or a class for expanded clones.

-,TRBV5-6,-,TRBJ1-1,CASRRGTEAFF,TGTGCCAGCAGGAGAGGGACTGAAGCTTTCTTT
TRBD2,TRBV4-1,-,TRBJ2-7,CASSHSLAGGSYEQYF,TGCGCCAGCAGCCATTCCTTAGCGGGGGGCTCCTACGAGCAGTACTTC
-,TRBV9,few,TRBJ2-2,CASSVAPQAYGELFF,TGTGCCAGCAGCGTAGCCCCCCAGGCCTACGGGGAGCTGTTTTTT
-,TRBV9,-,TRBJ2-3,CASSERQSTDTQYF,TGTGCCAGCAGCGAACGACAGAGCACAGATACGCAGTATTTT
TRBD2,TRBV7-9,-,TRBJ2-1,CASSAGLAGVHEQFF,TGTGCCAGCAGCGCAGGACTAGCGGGAGTCCATGAGCAGTTCTTC
-,TRBV9,few,TRBJ2-7,CASSDGQPHTYEQYF,TGTGCCAGCAGCGACGGACAGCCCCACACCTACGAGCAGTACTTC
-,TRBV30,-,TRBJ1-6,CAWKNSPNSPLHF,TGTGCCTGGAAAAACAGCCCTAATTCACCCCTCCACTTT
-,TRBV19,few,TRBJ1-2,CASSRTRGNYGYTF,TGTGCCAGTAGTAGAACCCGGGGTAACTATGGCTACACCTTC
TRBD2,TRBV4-1,-,TRBJ2-1,CASSRLRGLAGAGSSYNEQFF,TGCGCCAGCAGCCGCCTGCGGGGACTAGCGGGGGCCGGGAGCTCCTACAATGAGCAGTTCTTC
-,TRBV5-8,-,TRBJ2-3,CASSAGETPPRDTQYF,TGTGCCAGCAGCGCTGGGGAGACGCCGCCTAGAGATACGCAGTATTTT
-,TRBV6-1,-,TRBJ1-2,CASSEGGDGYTF,TGTGCCAGCAGTGAAGGGGGGGACGGCTACACCTTC
-,TRBV30,-,TRBJ1-2,CAWSVQGVSYGYTF,TGTGCCTGGAGTGTACAGGGCGTGAGCTATGGCTACACCTTC
-,TRBV20-1,-,TRBJ1-2,CSAKLNYGYTF,TGCAGTGCTAAACTGAACTATGGCTACACCTTC
-,TRBV7-2,-,TRBJ1-3,CASSRTGNTIYF,TGTGCCAGCAGCCGAACTGGAAACACCATATATTTT
-,TRBV25-1,-,TRBJ2-5,CASSEWEETQYF,TGTGCCAGCAGTGAATGGGAAGAGACCCAGTACTTC
TRBD1,TRBV4-2,-,TRBJ2-7,CASSPLHDRELYF,TGTGCCAGCAGCCCCTTACATGACAGGGAGCTGTACTTC
TRBD2,TRBV30,-,TRBJ2-1,CAWGRLAGGWGEQFF,TGTGCCTGGGGGAGACTAGCGGGAGGTTGGGGTGAGCAGTTCTTC
-,TRBV19,-,TRBJ1-5,CASSDLSQPQHF,TGTGCCAGTAGTGACTTAAGCCAGCCCCAGCATTTT
TRBD1,TRBV4-2,-,TRBJ2-7,CASSSTGGRDEQYF,TGTGCCAGCAGTTCGACAGGGGGTAGAGACGAGCAGTACTTC
-,TRBV6-6,-,TRBJ1-1,CASSQTVSAFF,TGTGCCAGCAGTCAGACAGTTTCGGCTTTCTTT
-,TRBV28,medium-sized,TRBJ2-6,CASRPGPGANVLTF,TGTGCCAGCAGGCCGGGACCCGGGGCCAACGTCCTGACTTTC
-,TRBV5-6,-,TRBJ1-5,CASSWASNQPQHF,TGTGCCAGCAGCTGGGCGAGCAATCAGCCCCAGCATTTT
-,TRBV29-1,few,TRBJ2-3,CSVAPGRNTDTQYF,TGCAGCGTAGCCCCGGGACGGAACACAGATACGCAGTATTTT
-,TRBV5-6,-,TRBJ2-5,CASSYVRWTLKETQYF,TGTGCCAGCAGCTACGTAAGATGGACATTGAAAGAGACCCAGTACTTC
-,TRBV6-1,-,TRBJ2-7,CASSWAVIREQYF,TGTGCCAGCTCGTGGGCGGTTATCCGCGAGCAGTACTTC
-,TRBV5-1,-,TRBJ1-1,CASSWARGNTEAFF,TGCGCCAGCAGCTGGGCCCGAGGGAACACTGAAGCTTTCTTT
-,TRBV30,-,TRBJ2-1,CAWTSTRDKDPFF,TGTGCCTGGACCTCCACCCGGGACAAAGATCCGTTCTTC
-,TRBV30,-,TRBJ1-1,CAWGEGSGAHTEAFF,TGTGCCTGGGGGGAGGGGTCGGGGGCCCACACTGAAGCTTTCTTT
-,TRBV28,-,TRBJ2-4,CASKLGGARNIQYF,TGTGCCAGCAAACTGGGGGGGGCGAGGAACATTCAGTACTTC
-,TRBV2,-,TRBJ2-3,CASSDTRDNRDTQYF,TGTGCCAGCAGTGATACCCGGGATAATAGGGATACGCAGTATTTT
TRBD1,TRBV5-1,-,TRBJ1-4,CASSSGGQTAEKLFF,TGCGCCAGCAGCTCAGGGGGTCAGACTGCTGAAAAACTGTTTTTT